This TCR beta chain appears in the sequencing data of a study of response to subunit inactivated influenza vaccine. CDR1 is SGHRS, CDR2 YFSETQ, per germline. The CDR3 sequence is 14 residues long. Points from the study as a whole: With each seasonal influenza vaccination, the authors suggested, few new T cells are recruited.

As concerns this clonotype: What it binds is unknown. The junction does not match germline at one end; this may be a read error.

TCRdb reanalysed the RT-PCR reads using MiXCR and keeps one entry per CDR3 protein. The data show 560,000 or so distinct CDR3 sequences, with 7.5% to 8.5% seen just once and 10% to 15% held by the top ten. Sample: PBMCs from blood, taken around 25 months after vaccination. This TCR derives from a man aged 45 to 75 who received an inactivated influenza vaccine. This chain joins TRBV5-1 and TRBJ2-7; no clear D gene. CDR3 DNA: TGCGGCAGCAGCATGCGAGACTCGAATAACGAGCAGTACTTC. Its translation is CGSSMRDSNNEQYF.